The next 26 T cell receptor beta chains were all read from a single sample in a study of Ad26.COV2.S vaccination and SARS-CoV-2 variants (dated by TCRdb to the early 2020s). The meaning of the sample's treatment or condition label: around 19 received Ad26.COV2.S at low or high dose, single or two shots; roughly five received placebo; per-sample allocation not given. Repertoires of vaccine and placebo recipients were sequenced from samples taken on day 63 after the first injection. The receptor library was made with the immunoSEQ multiplex PCR assay. The source is immuneACCESS, and TCRdb retained only in-frame sequences with V and J called. Part of the clones is not carried over; for the studies checked, unresolved V genes explain less than half of this, and the remainder is unexplained. For this sample there are a few hundred thousand clones; roughly 88% appear just once. The ten largest clones capture about 4% of the sample.

The specimen was peripheral blood, collected in a trial of Ad26.COV2.S vaccine versus placebo. The source is a person aged 18 to 65 who received the Ad26.COV2.S COVID-19 vaccine or a placebo.

J is TRBJ2-1 and V is TRBV29-1; D is perhaps TRBD1 or TRBD2 (6 bases each). Trimming took 8 bases from V and 6 from J, leaving 17 bases between them. CDR1 SQVTM and CDR2 ANQGSEA come from the germline V gene. This CDR3 spans 13 amino acids. The CDR3 DNA sequence: TGCAGCCAATCGACGGGGGCGGGCAATGAGCAGTTCTTC. It specifies CSQSTGAGNEQFF.

V and J are TRBV4-1 and TRBJ1-1; D gene ambiguous. The CDR3 totals 13 residues. CDR1 and CDR2 (germline): MGHRA, YSYEKL. V lost 3 bases and J lost 7, with 12 bases in between. The CDR3 here is CASSHPGGNEAFF. The DNA for the CDR3 is TGCGCCAGCAGCCACCCCGGTGGGAATGAAGCTTTCTTT.

V gene TRBV5-4 combines with J gene TRBJ2-5; D gene ambiguous. CDR3 size: 14 residues. V was trimmed by 0 bases and J by 1 base, leaving 7 bases between them. Germline loops: CDR1 SGHNT, CDR2 YYREEE (reference sequence). The CDR3 sequence is CASSLGRFQETQYF. The CDR3, as DNA: TGTGCCAGCAGCTTGGGACGCTTCCAAGAGACCCAGTACTTC.

On this clone itself: A junction boundary mismatches the germline segment, possibly from a read error. The chain employs TRBV6-5 and TRBJ2-5; D is undetermined. The CDR3 totals 15 residues. Germline CDR1 MNHEY, CDR2 SVGAGI. The CDR3 nucleotides read TGTGCCAGCAGTTACTCCTGGCAGATCCAAGAAACCCAGTACTTC. The encoded protein is CASSYSWQIQETQYF.

The genes are TRBV5-6 and TRBJ2-7, with D perhaps matching TRBD1 (6 bases). Deletions cut 2 bases from V and 5 bases from J, with 14 bases between. Germline V CDR1 and CDR2: SGHDT, YYEEEE. This CDR3 has 14 amino acids. CDR3 amino acids: CASSFGYRVNEQYF. In DNA form, the CDR3 reads TGTGCCAGCAGCTTTGGTTACAGGGTAAACGAGCAGTACTTC.

V gene TRBV6-6 combines with J gene TRBJ2-3, with D hard to call. The CDR3 runs 12 residues. From germline, CDR1 is MNHNY and CDR2 SVGAGI (reference sequence). The V end was cut by 7 bases, the J end by 1 base, with 6 bases between. The CDR3 sequence: CASTYGTDTQYF. The CDR3 nucleotides are TGTGCCAGCACGTATGGCACAGATACGCAGTATTTT.

The chain employs TRBV7-6 and TRBJ2-3; D not certain. The CDR3 is 12 residues long. The germline V gene has CDR1 SGHVS and CDR2 FNYEAQ. V was cut by 1 base and J by 7 bases, with 6 bases left in between. CDR3 loop: CASSLEDHTQYF. DNA for the CDR3: TGTGCCAGCAGCTTAGAGGATCATACGCAGTATTTT.

The genes are TRBV10-2 and TRBJ2-7, with D possibly TRBD2 on 5 matching bases. CDR1 and CDR2 from the germline V gene are WSHSY and SAAADI. There are 15 residues in the CDR3. V was pared by 6 bases and J by 3 bases, with 18 bases between. The CDR3 DNA reads as TGCGCCAGCAGGACTCGCTCCGAGGGAGTCTACGAGCAGTACTTC. Its protein is CASRTRSEGVYEQYF.

A note on this clone: The junction departs from germline at one end; a sequencing error may be responsible. V is TRBV5-4 and J is TRBJ1-1, with 7 bases identical to TRBD1. The CDR3 contains 16 residues. Germline lookup yields CDR1 SGHNT and CDR2 YYREEE (reference sequence). For the CDR3, the DNA is TGTGCCAGCAGCAGCTGGGCAGAGACAGGGAACCCTGAAGCTTTCTTT. This gives the protein CASSSWAETGNPEAFF.

CDR3 sequence (DNA): TGTGCCAGTAGTTGGGCAGAAAATAGCAATCAGCCCCAGCATTTT. Translating gives CASSWAENSNQPQHF. V is TRBV19 and J is TRBJ1-5; D is unresolved. The germline V and J ends were trimmed by 5 bases and 0 bases, with 11 bases remaining between them. This CDR3 spans 15 amino acids. The germline V gene has CDR1 LNHDA and CDR2 SQIVND (reference sequence).

Comments on this clone: This same CDR3 is encoded by further DNA sequences in the sample. V is TRBV28 and J is TRBJ1-6; TRBD1 might be the D (5 bases). Trimming removed 6 bases from V and 4 bases from J, with 10 bases in between. This CDR3 contains 14 residues. The germline V gene encodes CDR1 MDHEN and CDR2 SYDVKM. CDR3 coding DNA: TGTGCCAGCAGCCTTGACAGTTATAATTCACCCCTCCACTTT. Its translation: CASSLDSYNSPLHF.

V usage is TRBV5-6 and J usage is TRBJ2-6; D not certain. The CDR3 runs 15 residues. Trimming left V 2 bases short and J 2 bases short, with 8 bases between. Germline V gives CDR1 SGHDT, CDR2 YYEEEE. CDR3 region: CASSLTSAGANVLTF. The CDR3 nucleotides read TGTGCCAGCAGCTTAACGTCGGCTGGGGCCAACGTCCTGACTTTC.

The rearrangement uses TRBV24-1 and TRBJ2-2, with 8 bases lining up with TRBD1. The CDR3 spans 15 residues. After removal of 4 bases from V and 3 bases from J, the junction contained 3 bases not matched to a gene. CDR1 KGHDR and CDR2 SFDVKD come from the germline V gene. Here the CDR3 reads CATSDPDRDTGELFF. In DNA, the CDR3 is TGTGCCACCAGTGACCCGGACAGGGACACCGGGGAGCTGTTTTTT.

The chain couples TRBV5-4 to TRBJ2-5, with D uncertain. Germline CDR1 is SGHNT and CDR2 is YYREEE (reference sequence). The CDR3 is made up of 15 amino acids. The V and J ends lost 4 bases and 2 bases respectively, with 15 bases between them. CDR3 DNA sequence: TGTGCCAGCAGCCCTGACCCCGGGCGGCAAGAGACCCAGTACTTC. This encodes CASSPDPGRQETQYF.

This clone was counted only a few times. This chain links TRBV4-2 with TRBJ2-3; the match to TRBD2 covers 7 bases. The V gene's germline CDR1 is LGHNA and CDR2 YNFKEQ. Trimming cost V 2 bases and J 4 bases; bases outside gene matches: 12. The CDR3 runs to 17 residues. CDR3 DNA sequence: TGTGCCAGCAGCCAAAGAACTACCGGGGGGAACTCAGATACGCAGTATTTT. Translation gives CASSQRTTGGNSDTQYF.

This chain's CDR3 is CASTPDRSSYEQYF. CDR3 bases: TGTGCCAGCACCCCAGACAGAAGCTCCTACGAGCAGTACTTC. The chain links TRBV28 to TRBJ2-7; TRBD1 is a possible D gene (5 bases). V lost 7 bases, J lost 0 bases, and 13 bases lay in between. The CDR3 length is 14 residues. Per the germline V gene, CDR1 is MDHEN and CDR2 is SYDVKM.

V usage is TRBV10-3 and J usage is TRBJ2-3, with 10 bases lining up with TRBD2. After removal of 2 bases from V and 5 bases from J, the junction contained 4 bases not matched to a gene. The CDR3 sequence is 15 residues long. The V gene's germline CDR1 is ENHRY and CDR2 SYGVKD. The chain's CDR3 is CAISEGSGGLDTQYF. CDR3 coding DNA: TGTGCCATCAGTGAGGGTAGCGGGGGGTTAGATACGCAGTATTTT.

V is TRBV4-1 and J is TRBJ2-3; D might be TRBD2 (6 bases). With 9 bases removed from V and 3 bases from J, the gap between germline ends came to 16 bases. The germline gives CDR1 MGHRA, CDR2 YSYEKL. This CDR3 is 14 amino acids long. CDR3 sequence reads: CASSFTGETDTQYF. The DNA of the CDR3 is TGCGCCAGTAGCTTTACGGGGGAAACAGATACGCAGTATTTT.

This sequence joins TRBV19 and TRBJ1-1; D call uncertain. V lost 3 bases and J 5 bases, leaving 10 bases between the germline ends. From germline, CDR1 is LNHDA and CDR2 SQIVND (reference sequence). CDR3 size: 13 residues. CDR3 bases: TGTGCCAGTAGTATTTGGGAGAGGACTGAAGCTTTCTTT. Encoded protein: CASSIWERTEAFF. Filled out from reference TRBV19 and TRBJ1-1, the complete variable domain reads DGGITQSPKYLFRKEGQNVTLSCEQNLNHDAMYWYRQDPGQGLRLIYYSQIVNDFQKGDIAEGYSVSREKKESFPLTVTSAQKNPTAFYLCASSIWERTEAFFGQGTRLTVV.

The chain carries TRBV3-1 (or the pseudogene TRBV3-2) and TRBJ2-4; D not certain. CDR3 length equals 12 residues. CDR1 and CDR2 (germline): LGHDT, YNNKEL (reference sequence). V was cut by 1 base and J by 6 bases, with 4 bases left in between. CDR3 sequence: CASSQGGNIQYF. The CDR3, as DNA: TGTGCCAGCAGCCAAGGGGGAAACATTCAGTACTTC.

The V gene is TRBV29-1, the J gene TRBJ1-4; TRBD1 matches at 8 bases. With V trimmed by 3 bases and J by 5 bases, 5 bases remained unmatched. The germline CDR1 and CDR2 sequences are SQVTM and ANQGSEA. The CDR3 length is 14 residues. This chain's CDR3 is CSVDSGQGNEKLFF. CDR3 nucleotides: TGCAGCGTTGATAGTGGACAGGGAAATGAAAAACTGTTTTTT.

The chain carries TRBV6-2 or TRBV6-3 and TRBJ2-7, with TRBD2 as a possible D gene (5 bases). V lost 5 bases and J 4 bases, leaving 18 bases between the germline ends. The CDR3 runs 15 residues. Germline V gene sequence: CDR1 MNHEY, CDR2 SVGEGT. For the CDR3, the DNA is TGTGCCAGCAGTCACTACGGCGCGCCGGGGTACGAGCAGTACTTC. Its translation: CASSHYGAPGYEQYF.

The chain has TRBV6-6 and TRBJ1-2; 9 bases fit TRBD1. This CDR3 has 14 amino acids. Germline CDR1 is MNHNY and CDR2 is SVGAGI (reference sequence). V dropped 7 bases and J dropped 8; count of bases not matched to a gene: 11. CDR3 sequence: CASTTGRTGVGYTF. CDR3 coding DNA: TGTGCCAGCACCACCGGAAGGACAGGGGTAGGCTACACCTTC.

The chain joins TRBV7-6 to TRBJ2-7; 7 positions agree with TRBD1. This CDR3 has 15 residues. Germline CDR1 reads SGHVS; CDR2 reads FNYEAQ. With 1 base clipped from V and 4 bases from J, the junction kept 7 bases outside the gene matches. DNA of the CDR3: TGTGCCAGCAGCTTAGAATTGGGACAGTTTTACGAGCAGTACTTC. Translation: CASSLELGQFYEQYF.

This sequence joins TRBV10-3 and TRBJ2-3, with D unclear. This CDR3 is 15 amino acids long. From germline, CDR1 is ENHRY and CDR2 SYGVKD. The ends were cut back, 2 bases at V and 5 bases at J, with 14 bases in the middle. CDR3 in DNA: TGTGCCATCAGTGAGCCCCGACCTGACGGAGATACGCAGTATTTT. Amino acid sequence: CAISEPRPDGDTQYF.

The genes are TRBV27 and TRBJ2-7; D is uncertain. Per germline, CDR1 MNHEY and CDR2 SMNVEV (reference sequence). CDR3 length equals 13 residues. V was pared by 1 base and J by 3 bases, with 7 bases between. The CDR3 loop is CASSLYYDYEQYF. The CDR3 DNA reads as TGTGCCAGCAGTTTATATTATGACTACGAGCAGTACTTC.